This T cell receptor (beta chain) was documented in a study of T cell responses to AZD1222 COVID-19 vaccine. Assay: immunoSEQ multiplex PCR; the TCRdb copy retains only in-frame clones and omits some. The data show fewer than 200,000 clones, 85% to 95% seen once. Germline CDR1 is SGHRS and CDR2 is YFSETQ. Between the trimmed V and J ends, which lost 0 bases and 3 bases, there was a span of 0 bases. The CDR3 runs 11 residues. The rearrangement joins TRBV5-1 to TRBJ1-1, with D unresolved. The sequencing here drew on peripheral blood, taken on day 0 of AZD1222 vaccination. The clonotype comes from an adult in good health. CDR3 DNA: TGCGCCAGCAGCTTGGACACTGAAGCTTTCTTT. Its protein product is CASSLDTEAFF.